The 28 T cell receptor beta chains reported below all come from one sample, sequenced in a study of beta chain features in type 1 diabetes. Which antigens these TCRs recognize remains unknown. The isolated RNA, all of it, was reverse transcribed, so expressed TCRB transcripts were what got sequenced. Using immunoSEQ multiplex PCR, the repertoire was profiled, and TCRdb retains in-frame clones only, with some absent. The sample has 330,000 or so clones, about 12% seen once. Study results and limitations: Shortening of TCRB CDR3s, moderate but significant, appeared in all four CD4+ subsets of Type 1 diabetes patients.

Specimen: naive CD4+ T cells from blood. Every receptor here comes from a woman between 18 and 30 years old with type 1 diabetes.

This clone was counted only a few times. The rearrangement uses TRBV5-4 and TRBJ2-7, with D maybe TRBD1 (6 bases). The germline V gene encodes CDR1 SGHNT and CDR2 YYREEE (reference sequence). Trimming removed 4 bases at V and 3 bases at J, with 14 bases between. There are 14 residues in the CDR3. DNA of the CDR3: TGTGCCAGCAGCCCTGGCCAGGGGTTCTACGAGCAGTACTTC. Translated: CASSPGQGFYEQYF.

J is TRBJ2-1 and V is TRBV29-1; the match to TRBD2 covers 10 bases. CDR3 size: 13 residues. Trimming removed 4 bases from V and 8 bases from J; junction bases left unmatched: 5. The germline V gene has CDR1 SQVTM and CDR2 ANQGSEA. This CDR3 is CSVASGGGDEQFF. In DNA, the CDR3 is TGCAGCGTTGCTAGCGGGGGTGGGGATGAGCAGTTCTTC.

This clone has a handful of counts. The J gene is TRBJ1-4, the V gene TRBV27, with TRBD1 as a possible D gene (5 bases). CDR1 and CDR2 from the germline V gene are MNHEY and SMNVEV (reference sequence). Deletions cut 2 bases from V and 8 bases from J, with 12 bases between. This CDR3 region has 14 residues. For the CDR3, the DNA is TGTGCCAGCAGTTTAGGGCTGCCAGGGGAAAAACTGTTTTTT. Its protein is CASSLGLPGEKLFF.

In this sample, this clone turned up a few times. The chain joins TRBV25-1 to TRBJ2-7; 8 bases fit TRBD2. The ends lost 5 bases at V and 0 bases at J; junction bases unmatched: 6. The CDR3 extends over 15 amino acids. The V gene's germline CDR1 is MGHDK and CDR2 SYGVNS. DNA of the CDR3: TGTGCCAGCAGTCACCTAGCGGGCAACTCCTACGAGCAGTACTTC. Its protein product is CASSHLAGNSYEQYF.

This clone was counted a few times. CDR3 protein: CASSEVDRGEGYTF. DNA for the CDR3: TGTGCCAGCAGTGAGGTGGACAGGGGTGAGGGCTACACCTTC. V usage is TRBV25-1 and J usage is TRBJ1-2, with 9 positions matching TRBD1. The V segment lost 3 bases and the J segment 8 bases; nucleotides outside the gene matches: 7. This CDR3 region has 14 residues. CDR1 and CDR2 (germline): MGHDK, SYGVNS.

This clone was picked up a small number of times. The J gene is TRBJ2-3, the V gene TRBV4-3; D might be TRBD1 (5 bases). CDR1 LGHNA and CDR2 YSLEER come from the germline V gene. This CDR3 is built from 14 residues. The V and J ends lost 0 bases and 4 bases respectively, with 8 bases between them. The CDR3 sequence: CASSQEYRSDTQYF. For the CDR3, the DNA is TGCGCCAGCAGCCAAGAATACAGGTCAGATACGCAGTATTTT.

The chain joins TRBV5-1 to TRBJ2-4, with D possibly matching TRBD2 (5 bases). The CDR3 runs 16 residues. CDR1 and CDR2 (germline): SGHRS, YFSETQ. V shed 0 bases and J shed 0 bases, with 10 bases lying between them. CDR3 nucleotide sequence: TGCGCCAGCAGCTTGGCGGGCGGACTAGCCAAAAACATTCAGTACTTC. This codes for CASSLAGGLAKNIQYF.

A few counts support this clone. This rearrangement joins TRBV7-3 to TRBJ2-1; D uncertain. CDR3 length: 12 amino acids. V was clipped by 4 bases and J by 7 bases, with 8 bases between them. Germline lookup yields CDR1 SGHTA and CDR2 FQGTGA. As DNA, the CDR3 is TGTGCCAGCAGCTCCCCGTCGAATGAGCAGTTCTTC. Translating it yields CASSSPSNEQFF.

The J gene is TRBJ2-5, the V gene TRBV25-1, with a possible D match to TRBD2 (5 bases). Trimming shortened V by 11 bases and J by 6 bases, and 25 bases separated the two germline ends. The CDR3 totals 15 residues. Germline values: CDR1 MGHDK, CDR2 SYGVNS. CDR3 in amino acids: CASQKRAGSAQTQYF. Written as DNA, the CDR3 is TGTGCCTCCCAAAAGAGGGCTGGTTCCGCGCAGACCCAGTACTTC.

J is TRBJ2-4 and V is TRBV6-6; TRBD2 agrees at 7 bases. CDR1 and CDR2 from the germline V gene are MNHNY and SVGAGI (reference sequence). This CDR3 spans 13 amino acids. V lost 10 bases, J lost 4 bases, and 7 bases stayed unmatched. The CDR3 spells CATTGGEKNIQYF. The CDR3 DNA follows: TGTGCCACCACTGGGGGGGAAAAAAACATTCAGTACTTC.

Notes on this clone: Other DNA sequences in the sample encode the same CDR3. V is TRBV9 and J is TRBJ2-3; TRBD2 is a possible D gene (6 bases). The CDR3 runs 14 residues. V lost 1 base and J lost 2, with 8 bases in between. The germline CDR1 and CDR2 sequences are SGDLS and YYNGEE. The CDR3, as DNA: TGTGCCAGCAGCGTACGCGGGACCACAGATACGCAGTATTTT. This sequence encodes CASSVRGTTDTQYF.

V and J are TRBV18 and TRBJ1-5; D is perhaps TRBD1 (5 bases). Germline V gives CDR1 KGHSH, CDR2 LQKENI. Trimming took off 0 bases at V and 6 bases at J, with 15 bases between the two ends. The CDR3 contains 16 residues. CDR3 sequence reads: CASSPPGREGIQPQHF. The CDR3 nucleotides read TGTGCCAGCTCACCACCGGGTAGGGAGGGGATTCAGCCCCAGCATTTT.

This clone was counted a few times. The chain recombines TRBV19 with TRBJ1-2; 11 positions agree with TRBD1. Germline trimming cut 3 bases from V and 6 bases from J; bases unmatched to any gene: 15. CDR1 and CDR2 (germline): LNHDA, SQIVND (reference sequence). This CDR3 has 18 residues. The CDR3 sequence: CASSIIGQGASVGDGYTF. CDR3 DNA: TGTGCCAGTAGTATCATCGGACAGGGGGCGTCAGTAGGTGATGGCTACACCTTC.

V and J are TRBV2 and TRBJ2-7; TRBD2 agrees at 9 bases. With V trimmed by 7 bases and J by 6 bases, 10 bases remained unmatched. From germline, CDR1 is SNHLY and CDR2 FYNNEI. The CDR3 totals 14 residues. DNA of the CDR3: TGTGCCAGCAAAGGGGTAGCGGGAGTTTTCGAGCAGTACTTC. The encoded protein is CASKGVAGVFEQYF.

This clone was seen more than once but under ten times. This chain connects TRBV27 to TRBJ2-2; TRBD1 might be the D (5 bases). The CDR3 runs to 15 residues. Germline V gene sequence: CDR1 MNHEY, CDR2 SMNVEV (reference sequence). Trimming took 7 bases from V and 6 from J, leaving 18 bases between them. The CDR3 reads CASTPKGVFPGELFF. In nucleotides, the CDR3 is TGTGCCAGCACCCCGAAAGGGGTATTTCCCGGGGAGCTGTTTTTT.

This clone turned up a few times. The V gene is TRBV7-2, the J gene TRBJ2-3, with D hard to call. Germline V CDR1 and CDR2: SGHTA, FQGNSA. Trimming removed 1 base from V and 1 base from J, with 9 bases in between. This CDR3 spans 15 amino acids. The chain's CDR3 is CASSLERRRTDTQYF. The CDR3 bases are TGTGCCAGCAGCTTAGAACGGCGGCGCACAGATACGCAGTATTTT.

The V and J genes are TRBV10-3 and TRBJ2-5, with TRBD1 matching 9 bases. Looked up from germline, CDR1 is ENHRY and CDR2 is SYGVKD. The V gene end was trimmed by 2 bases and the J gene end by 3 bases; junction bases not matched to a gene: 1. There are 14 residues in the CDR3. This CDR3 is CAISEGTGKETQYF. For the CDR3, the DNA is TGTGCCATCAGTGAGGGGACAGGGAAAGAGACCCAGTACTTC.

The gene calls are TRBV19 and TRBJ2-1, with D tentatively TRBD2 (6 bases). There are 16 residues in the CDR3. The germline V and J ends were trimmed by 3 bases and 0 bases, with 12 bases remaining between them. Germline CDR1 is LNHDA and CDR2 is SQIVND (reference sequence). CDR3 residues: CASSMLDGSSYNEQFF. The CDR3 region has the DNA TGTGCCAGTAGTATGTTGGACGGGAGCTCCTACAATGAGCAGTTCTTC.

Only a few counts were recorded for this clone. The chain couples TRBV9 to TRBJ1-6; TRBD1 aligns across 8 bases. The J segment lost 8 bases and the V segment lost 3 bases, leaving 7 bases of the junction unmatched. CDR3 length equals 15 residues. Germline CDR1 and CDR2: SGDLS and YYNGEE. The CDR3 DNA follows: TGTGCCAGCAGCGCCCTGACAGGGGCACATTCACCCCTCCACTTT. This sequence encodes CASSALTGAHSPLHF.

This clone was picked up a small number of times. The gene calls are TRBV5-4 and TRBJ2-3, with a possible D match to TRBD1 (6 bases). Germline V CDR1 and CDR2: SGHNT, YYREEE (reference sequence). The CDR3 has 14 residues. V was trimmed by 3 bases and J by 4 bases, leaving 12 bases between them. CDR3 sequence: CASSWDTPPDTQYF. The CDR3 bases are TGTGCCAGCAGCTGGGACACCCCCCCAGATACGCAGTATTTT. The full variable domain, in which reference TRBV5-4 and TRBJ2-3 provide the parts outside the CDR3, is ETGVTQSPTHLIKTRGQQVTLRCSSQSGHNTVSWYQQALGQGPQFIFQYYREEENGRGNFPPRFSGLQFPNYSSELNVNALELDDSALYLCASSWDTPPDTQYFGPGTRLTVL.

The table lists this clone with a few counts. The chain has TRBV6-5 and TRBJ1-1; perhaps TRBD1 as D (5 bases). This CDR3 is built from 12 residues. The germline CDR1 and CDR2 sequences are MNHEY and SVGAGI. The V end was cut by 5 bases, the J end by 11 bases, with 15 bases between. The CDR3 nucleotides are TGTGCCAGCAGTCCTCGACAGTCCGCGGCTTTCTTT. As protein: CASSPRQSAAFF.

This chain joins TRBV28 and TRBJ2-7; maybe TRBD2 (6 bases). This CDR3 has 12 amino acids. V gave up 4 bases and J gave up 6 bases, with 10 bases separating them. Germline CDR1 is MDHEN and CDR2 is SYDVKM. For the CDR3, the DNA is TGTGCCAGCAGTTCGGTGGGGGGCGAGCAGTACTTC. This translates into CASSSVGGEQYF.

Only a few counts were recorded for this clone. The rearrangement uses TRBV6-5 and TRBJ1-6; D may be TRBD1 (6 bases). The V end lost 5 bases, the J end lost 7 bases, and 6 bases lay between the germline ends. This CDR3 comprises 12 residues. CDR1 MNHEY and CDR2 SVGAGI come from the germline V gene. The CDR3: CASSGQNSPLHF. In DNA form, the CDR3 reads TGTGCCAGCAGTGGACAGAATTCACCCCTCCACTTT.

This clone was detected only a few times. The CDR3 DNA reads as TGTGCCAGCAGTGGACTGTTCAGGGGACGTGGCTACACCTTC. As protein: CASSGLFRGRGYTF. This chain links TRBV25-1 with TRBJ1-2, with a possible D match to TRBD1 (6 bases). The CDR3 totals 14 residues. Trimming took off 4 bases at V and 7 bases at J, with 16 bases between the two ends. Germline loops: CDR1 MGHDK, CDR2 SYGVNS.

CDR3 bases: TGTGCCAGCGGAATCGTCCCCTCAGGGGCAGATACGCAGTATTTT. As protein: CASGIVPSGADTQYF. V is TRBV11-2 and J is TRBJ2-3; possible D gene TRBD1, 6 bases. V was cut by 8 bases and J by 4 bases, with 19 bases left in between. The CDR3 is 15 residues long. Germline assignment: CDR1 SGHAT and CDR2 FQNNGV.

This clone showed up just a few times. The chain has TRBV7-2 and TRBJ2-7; no definite D call. This CDR3 is built from 13 residues. CDR1 and CDR2 from the germline V gene are SGHTA and FQGNSA. With 0 bases removed from V and 6 bases from J, the gap between germline ends came to 9 bases. CDR3 sequence: CASSLASPFEQYF. CDR3 bases: TGTGCCAGCAGCTTAGCGTCCCCTTTCGAGCAGTACTTC.

This chain uses TRBV6-5 with TRBJ2-3; D unresolved. The germline CDR1 and CDR2 sequences are MNHEY and SVGAGI. Trimming took 5 bases from V and 7 from J, leaving 10 bases between them. The CDR3 runs 12 residues. In DNA form, the CDR3 reads TGTGCCAGCAGTCAAGGAGAACATACGCAGTATTTT. It specifies CASSQGEHTQYF.

J is TRBJ2-1 and V is TRBV14, with TRBD1 identical over 9 bases. The CDR3 spans 12 residues. After removal of 4 bases from V and 13 bases from J, the junction contained 5 bases not matched to a gene. Germline CDR1 SGHDN, CDR2 FVKESK. The CDR3, as DNA: TGTGCCAGCAGCCGCGGGACAGGGTCCCAGTTCTTC. Its translation: CASSRGTGSQFF.